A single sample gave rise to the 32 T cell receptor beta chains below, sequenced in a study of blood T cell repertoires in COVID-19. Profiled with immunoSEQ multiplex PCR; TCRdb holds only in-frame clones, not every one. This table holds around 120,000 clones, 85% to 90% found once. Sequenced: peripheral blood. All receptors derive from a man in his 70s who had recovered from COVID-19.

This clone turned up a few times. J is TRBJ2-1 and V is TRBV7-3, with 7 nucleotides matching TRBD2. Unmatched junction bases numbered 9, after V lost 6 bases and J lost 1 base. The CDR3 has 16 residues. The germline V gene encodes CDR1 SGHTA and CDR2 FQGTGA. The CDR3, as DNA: TGTGCCAGCAGGCCCGGAGGCGGGAGTTCCTACAATGAGCAGTTCTTC. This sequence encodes CASRPGGGSSYNEQFF. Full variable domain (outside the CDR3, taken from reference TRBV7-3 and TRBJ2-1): GAGVSQTPSNKVTEKGKYVELRCDPISGHTALYWYRQSLGQGPEFLIYFQGTGAADDSGLPNDRFFAVRPEGSVSTLKIQRTERGDSAVYLCASRPGGGSSYNEQFFGPGTRLTVL.

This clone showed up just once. In DNA, the CDR3 is TGTGCCAGCAGCCCAAACCGGGACAGGGGGCCTGGCTACACCTTC. Translating it yields CASSPNRDRGPGYTF. V gene TRBV2 combines with J gene TRBJ1-2; 12 positions match TRBD1. The CDR3 runs to 15 residues. CDR1 is SNHLY, CDR2 FYNNEI, per germline. Trimming cost V 6 bases and J 7 bases; bases outside gene matches: 9.

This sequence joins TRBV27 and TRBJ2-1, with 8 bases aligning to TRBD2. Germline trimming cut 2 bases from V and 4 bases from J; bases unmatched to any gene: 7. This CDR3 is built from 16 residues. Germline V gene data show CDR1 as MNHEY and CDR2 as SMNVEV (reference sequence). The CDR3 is CASSLGLAGNYNEQFF. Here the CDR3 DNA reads TGTGCCAGCAGTTTAGGGCTAGCGGGCAATTACAATGAGCAGTTCTTC.

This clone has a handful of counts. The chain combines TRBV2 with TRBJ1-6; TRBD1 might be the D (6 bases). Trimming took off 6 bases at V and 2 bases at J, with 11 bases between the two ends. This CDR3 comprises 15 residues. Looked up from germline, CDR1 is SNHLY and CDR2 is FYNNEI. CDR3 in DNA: TGTGCCAGCAGCGGGGGGCGGGCCTATAATTCACCCCTCCACTTT. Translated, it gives CASSGGRAYNSPLHF.

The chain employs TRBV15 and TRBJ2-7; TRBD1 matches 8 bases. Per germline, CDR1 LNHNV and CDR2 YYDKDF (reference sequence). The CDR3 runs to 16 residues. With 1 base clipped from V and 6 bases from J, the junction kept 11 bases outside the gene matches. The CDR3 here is CATSRVSGRGQAEQYF. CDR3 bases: TGTGCCACCAGCAGAGTTTCCGGCAGGGGGCAAGCCGAGCAGTACTTC.

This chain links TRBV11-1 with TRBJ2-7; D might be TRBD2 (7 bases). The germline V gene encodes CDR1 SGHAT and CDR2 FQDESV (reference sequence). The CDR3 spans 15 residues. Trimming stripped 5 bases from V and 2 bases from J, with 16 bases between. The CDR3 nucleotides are TGTGCCAGCAGCCTCCAACGGGGGGCTACCTACGAGCAGTACTTC. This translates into CASSLQRGATYEQYF.

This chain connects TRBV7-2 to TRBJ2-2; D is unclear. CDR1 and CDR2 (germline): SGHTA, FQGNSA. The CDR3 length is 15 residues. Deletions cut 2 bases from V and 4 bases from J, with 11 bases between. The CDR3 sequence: CASSLSPTTTGELFF. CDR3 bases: TGTGCCAGCAGCTTATCCCCTACCACCACCGGGGAGCTGTTTTTT.

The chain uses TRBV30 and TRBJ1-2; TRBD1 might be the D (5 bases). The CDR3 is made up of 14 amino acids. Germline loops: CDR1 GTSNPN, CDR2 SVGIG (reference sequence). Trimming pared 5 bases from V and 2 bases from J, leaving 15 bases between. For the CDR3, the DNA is TGTGCCTGGGGCAGGCGGGACGGAAACTATGGCTACACCTTC. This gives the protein CAWGRRDGNYGYTF.

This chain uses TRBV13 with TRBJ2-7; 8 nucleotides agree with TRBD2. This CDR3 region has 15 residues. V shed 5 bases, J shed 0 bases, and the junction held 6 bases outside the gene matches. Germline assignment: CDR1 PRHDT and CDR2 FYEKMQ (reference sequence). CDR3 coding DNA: TGTGCCAGCAGCCTTCAGCGGGAGCTCTCCTACGAGCAGTACTTC. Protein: CASSLQRELSYEQYF. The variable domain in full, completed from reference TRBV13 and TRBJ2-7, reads AAGVIQSPRHLIKEKRETATLKCYPIPRHDTVYWYQQGPGQDPQFLISFYEKMQSDKGSIPDRFSAQQFSDYHSELNMSSLELGDSALYFCASSLQRELSYEQYFGPGTRLTVT.

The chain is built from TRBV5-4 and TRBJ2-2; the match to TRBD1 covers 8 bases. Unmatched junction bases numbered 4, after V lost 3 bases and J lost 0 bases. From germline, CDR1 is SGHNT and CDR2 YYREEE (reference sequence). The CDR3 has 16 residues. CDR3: CASSWDRLSNTGELFF. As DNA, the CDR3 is TGTGCCAGCAGCTGGGACAGGCTTTCGAACACCGGGGAGCTGTTTTTT.

DNA for the CDR3: TGCGCCAGCAGGGAAGGGCAGGGCGAAGATACGCAGTATTTT. Translating gives CASREGQGEDTQYF. The gene calls are TRBV5-1 and TRBJ2-3, with D possibly being TRBD1 (5 bases). Per the germline V gene, CDR1 is SGHRS and CDR2 is YFSETQ. V was trimmed by 5 bases and J by 5 bases, leaving 15 bases between them. The CDR3 has 14 amino acids.

CDR3 protein: CASSSVSSGVGDTQYF. For the CDR3, the DNA is TGTGCCAGCAGTTCGGTGTCCTCGGGAGTGGGAGATACGCAGTATTTT. The J gene is TRBJ2-3, the V gene TRBV6-6, with a possible D match to TRBD2 (6 bases). Trimming shortened V by 4 bases and J by 5 bases, and 19 bases separated the two germline ends. The CDR3 is 16 residues long. The germline V gene encodes CDR1 MNHNY and CDR2 SVGAGI (reference sequence).

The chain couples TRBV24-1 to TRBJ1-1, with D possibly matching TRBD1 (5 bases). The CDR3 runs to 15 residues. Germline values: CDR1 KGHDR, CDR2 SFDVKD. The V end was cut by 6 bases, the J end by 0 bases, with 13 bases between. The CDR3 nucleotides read TGTGCCACCAGTAAGGCGGGGGGATTGAACACTGAAGCTTTCTTT. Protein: CATSKAGGLNTEAFF.

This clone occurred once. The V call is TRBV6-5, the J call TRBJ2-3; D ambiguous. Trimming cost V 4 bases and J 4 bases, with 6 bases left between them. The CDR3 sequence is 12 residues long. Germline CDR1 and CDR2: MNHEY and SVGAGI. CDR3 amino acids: CASSSYSDTQYF. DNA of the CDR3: TGTGCCAGCAGTTCCTACTCAGATACGCAGTATTTT.

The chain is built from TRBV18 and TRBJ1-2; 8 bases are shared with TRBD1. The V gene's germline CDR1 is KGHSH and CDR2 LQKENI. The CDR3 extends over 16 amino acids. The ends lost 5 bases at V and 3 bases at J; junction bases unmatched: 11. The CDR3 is CASSESQGAVDYGYTF. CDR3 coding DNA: TGTGCCAGCTCAGAAAGTCAGGGGGCTGTTGACTATGGCTACACCTTC.

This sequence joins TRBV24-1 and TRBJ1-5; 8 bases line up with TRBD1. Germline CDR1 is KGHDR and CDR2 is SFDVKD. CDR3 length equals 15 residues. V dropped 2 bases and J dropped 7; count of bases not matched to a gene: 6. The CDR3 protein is CATSDSDRVSQPQHF. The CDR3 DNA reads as TGTGCCACCAGTGATTCGGACAGGGTAAGCCAGCCCCAGCATTTT.

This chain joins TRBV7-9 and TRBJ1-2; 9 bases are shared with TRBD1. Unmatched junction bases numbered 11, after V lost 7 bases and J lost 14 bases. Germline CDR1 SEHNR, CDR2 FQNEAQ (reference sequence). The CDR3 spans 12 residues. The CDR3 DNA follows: TGTGCCAGCAACCGGGACAGGGAACCGAGTACCTTC. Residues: CASNRDREPSTF.

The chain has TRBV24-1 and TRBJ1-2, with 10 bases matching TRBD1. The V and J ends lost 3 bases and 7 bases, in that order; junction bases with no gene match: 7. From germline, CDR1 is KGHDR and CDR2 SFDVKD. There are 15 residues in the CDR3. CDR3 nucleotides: TGTGCCACCAGTGATCCGGGACAGGGGATGGGTGGCTACACCTTC. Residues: CATSDPGQGMGGYTF.

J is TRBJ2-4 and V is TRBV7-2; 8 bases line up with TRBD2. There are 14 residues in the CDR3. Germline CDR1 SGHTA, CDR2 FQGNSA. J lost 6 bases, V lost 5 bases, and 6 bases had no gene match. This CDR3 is CASSLGLVGNIQYF. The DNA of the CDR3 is TGTGCCAGCAGCCTGGGACTAGTCGGAAACATTCAGTACTTC.

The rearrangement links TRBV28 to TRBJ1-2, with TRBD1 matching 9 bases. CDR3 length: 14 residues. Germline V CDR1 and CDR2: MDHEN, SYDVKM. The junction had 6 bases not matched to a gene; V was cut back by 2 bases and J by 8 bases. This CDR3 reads CASSLTGQGRGYTF. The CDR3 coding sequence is TGTGCCAGCAGTTTAACGGGACAGGGACGCGGCTACACCTTC.

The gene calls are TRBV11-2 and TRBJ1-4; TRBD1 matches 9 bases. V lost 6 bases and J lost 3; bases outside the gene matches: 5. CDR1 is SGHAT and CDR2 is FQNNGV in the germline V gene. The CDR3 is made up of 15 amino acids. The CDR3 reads CASRQTGGANEKLFF. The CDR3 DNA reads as TGTGCCAGCAGACAGACAGGGGGAGCTAATGAAAAACTGTTTTTT.

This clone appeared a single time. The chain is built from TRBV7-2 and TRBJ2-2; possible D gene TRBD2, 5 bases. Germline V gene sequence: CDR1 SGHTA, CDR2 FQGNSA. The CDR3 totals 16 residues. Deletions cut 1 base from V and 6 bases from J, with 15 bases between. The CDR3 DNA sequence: TGTGCCAGCAGCTTAGAGCCCGCAGCTAGCCCCGGGGAGCTGTTTTTT. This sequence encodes CASSLEPAASPGELFF.

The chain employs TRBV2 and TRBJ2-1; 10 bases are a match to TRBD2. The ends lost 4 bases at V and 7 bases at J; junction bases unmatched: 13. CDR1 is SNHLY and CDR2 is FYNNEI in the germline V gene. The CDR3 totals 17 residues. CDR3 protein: CASSVDSSSGSSNEQFF. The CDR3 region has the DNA TGTGCCAGCAGTGTTGATTCGTCTAGCGGGAGCAGTAATGAGCAGTTCTTC.

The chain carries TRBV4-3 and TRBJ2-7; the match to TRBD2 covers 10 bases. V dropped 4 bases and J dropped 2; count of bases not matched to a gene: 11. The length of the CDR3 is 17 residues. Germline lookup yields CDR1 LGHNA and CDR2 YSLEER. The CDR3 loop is CASSPEYGTSVPYEQYF. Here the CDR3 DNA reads TGCGCCAGCAGCCCCGAATACGGGACTAGCGTCCCCTACGAGCAGTACTTC.

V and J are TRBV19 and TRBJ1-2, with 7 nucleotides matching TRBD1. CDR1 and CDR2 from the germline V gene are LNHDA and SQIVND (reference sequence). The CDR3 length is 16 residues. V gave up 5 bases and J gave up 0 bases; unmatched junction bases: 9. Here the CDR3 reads CASSETGTASNYGYTF. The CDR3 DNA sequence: TGTGCCAGTAGTGAAACCGGGACAGCTTCTAACTATGGCTACACCTTC. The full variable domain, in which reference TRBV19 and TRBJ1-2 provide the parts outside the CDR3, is DGGITQSPKYLFRKEGQNVTLSCEQNLNHDAMYWYRQDPGQGLRLIYYSQIVNDFQKGDIAEGYSVSREKKESFPLTVTSAQKNPTAFYLCASSETGTASNYGYTFGSGTRLTVV.

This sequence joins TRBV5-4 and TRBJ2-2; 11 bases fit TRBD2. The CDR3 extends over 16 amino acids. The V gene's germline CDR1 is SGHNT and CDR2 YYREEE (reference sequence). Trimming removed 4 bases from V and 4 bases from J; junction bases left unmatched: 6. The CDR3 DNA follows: TGTGCCAGCAGCACGGGACTAGCGGACGGCACCGGGGAGCTGTTTTTT. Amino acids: CASSTGLADGTGELFF.

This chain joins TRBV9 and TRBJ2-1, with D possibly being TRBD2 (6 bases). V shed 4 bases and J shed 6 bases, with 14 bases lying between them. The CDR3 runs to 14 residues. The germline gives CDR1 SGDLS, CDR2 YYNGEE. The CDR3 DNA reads TGTGCCAGCAGCATTCGCGGGACGTCCAATGAGCAGTTCTTC. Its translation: CASSIRGTSNEQFF.

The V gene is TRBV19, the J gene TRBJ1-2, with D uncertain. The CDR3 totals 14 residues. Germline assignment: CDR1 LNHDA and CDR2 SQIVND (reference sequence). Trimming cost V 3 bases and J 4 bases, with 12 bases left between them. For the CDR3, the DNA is TGTGCCAGTAGTATGTGGCCGAGCGGCTATGGCTACACCTTC. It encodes CASSMWPSGYGYTF.

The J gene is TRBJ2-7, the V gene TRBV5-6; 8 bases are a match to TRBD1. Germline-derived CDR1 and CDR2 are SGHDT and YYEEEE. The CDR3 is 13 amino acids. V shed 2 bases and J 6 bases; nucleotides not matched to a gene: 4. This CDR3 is CASSFRTGFEQYF. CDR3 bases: TGTGCCAGCAGCTTCCGGACAGGGTTCGAGCAGTACTTC.

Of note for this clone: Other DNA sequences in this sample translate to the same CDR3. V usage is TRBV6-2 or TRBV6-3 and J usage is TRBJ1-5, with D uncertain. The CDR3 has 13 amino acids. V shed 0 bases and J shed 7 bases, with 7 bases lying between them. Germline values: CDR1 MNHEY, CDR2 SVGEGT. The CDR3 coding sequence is TGTGCCAGCAGTTACTCGACTTACCAGCCCCAGCATTTT. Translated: CASSYSTYQPQHF.

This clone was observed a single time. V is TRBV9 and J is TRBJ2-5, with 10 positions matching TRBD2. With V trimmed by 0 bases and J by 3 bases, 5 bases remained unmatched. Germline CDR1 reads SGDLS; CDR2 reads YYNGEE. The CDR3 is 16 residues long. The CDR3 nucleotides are TGTGCCAGCAGCGTAGGCCCAGCGGGGGGGGAAGAGACCCAGTACTTC. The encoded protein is CASSVGPAGGEETQYF.

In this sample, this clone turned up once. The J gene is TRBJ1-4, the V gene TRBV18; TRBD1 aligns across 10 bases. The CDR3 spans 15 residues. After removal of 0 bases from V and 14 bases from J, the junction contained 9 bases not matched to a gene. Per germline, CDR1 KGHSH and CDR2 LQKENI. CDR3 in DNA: TGTGCCAGCTCACCACCGGGACAGGGGTCAGCCAGGCTGTTTTTT. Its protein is CASSPPGQGSARLFF.